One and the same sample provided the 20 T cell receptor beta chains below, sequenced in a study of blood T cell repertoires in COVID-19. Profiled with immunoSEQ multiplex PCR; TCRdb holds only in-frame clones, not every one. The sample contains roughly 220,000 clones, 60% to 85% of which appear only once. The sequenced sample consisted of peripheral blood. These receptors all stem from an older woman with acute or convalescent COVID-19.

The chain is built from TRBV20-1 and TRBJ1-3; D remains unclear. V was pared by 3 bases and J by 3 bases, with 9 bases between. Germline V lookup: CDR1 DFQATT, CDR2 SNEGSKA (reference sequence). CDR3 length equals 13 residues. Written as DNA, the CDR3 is TGCAGTGCTAGTACCGGGGTTGGAAACACCATATATTTT. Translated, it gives CSASTGVGNTIYF.

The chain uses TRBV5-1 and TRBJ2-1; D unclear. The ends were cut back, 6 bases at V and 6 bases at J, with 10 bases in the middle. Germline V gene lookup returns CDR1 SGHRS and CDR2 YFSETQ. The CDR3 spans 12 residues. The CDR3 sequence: CASTSLVNEQFF. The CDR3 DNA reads TGCGCCAGCACTAGTTTGGTCAATGAGCAGTTCTTC.

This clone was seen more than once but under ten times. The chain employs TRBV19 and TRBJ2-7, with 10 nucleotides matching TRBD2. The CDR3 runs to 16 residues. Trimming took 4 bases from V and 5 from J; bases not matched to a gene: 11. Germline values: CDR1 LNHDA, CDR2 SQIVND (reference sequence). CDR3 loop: CASSTLAGVGLNEQYF. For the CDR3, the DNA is TGTGCCAGTAGTACCCTAGCGGGAGTGGGGCTTAACGAGCAGTACTTC.

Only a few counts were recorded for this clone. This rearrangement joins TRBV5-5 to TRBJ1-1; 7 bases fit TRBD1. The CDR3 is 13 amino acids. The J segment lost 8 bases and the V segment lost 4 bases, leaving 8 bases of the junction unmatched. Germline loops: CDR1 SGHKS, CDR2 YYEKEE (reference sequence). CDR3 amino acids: CASSLGQETEAFF. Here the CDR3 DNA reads TGTGCCAGCAGCCTAGGACAGGAGACAGAAGCTTTCTTT.

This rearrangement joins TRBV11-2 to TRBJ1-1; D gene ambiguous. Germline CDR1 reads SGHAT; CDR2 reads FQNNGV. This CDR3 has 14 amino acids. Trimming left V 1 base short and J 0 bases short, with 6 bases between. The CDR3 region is CASSLGEMNTEAFF. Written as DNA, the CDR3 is TGTGCCAGCAGCTTAGGAGAAATGAACACTGAAGCTTTCTTT.

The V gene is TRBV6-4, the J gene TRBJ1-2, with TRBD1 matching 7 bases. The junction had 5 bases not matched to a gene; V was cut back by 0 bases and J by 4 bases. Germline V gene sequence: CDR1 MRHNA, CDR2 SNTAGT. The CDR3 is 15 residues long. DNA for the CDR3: TGTGCCAGCAGTGACTCGGGACAGAATTTCTATGGCTACACCTTC. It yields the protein CASSDSGQNFYGYTF.

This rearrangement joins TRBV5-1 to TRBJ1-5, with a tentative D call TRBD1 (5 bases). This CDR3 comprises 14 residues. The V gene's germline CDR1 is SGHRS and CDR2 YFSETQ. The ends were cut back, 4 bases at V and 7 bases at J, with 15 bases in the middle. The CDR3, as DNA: TGCGCCAGCAGCCGATCCGGGGGAATCCAGCCCCAGCATTTT. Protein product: CASSRSGGIQPQHF.

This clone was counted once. This chain's CDR3 is CASTGQGLSSYEQYF. The DNA of the CDR3 is TGTGCCAGCACTGGACAGGGTTTAAGCTCCTACGAGCAGTACTTC. J is TRBJ2-7 and V is TRBV6-4; 8 bases are shared with TRBD1. CDR3 size: 15 residues. Germline CDR1 reads MRHNA; CDR2 reads SNTAGT. V was pared by 7 bases and J by 0 bases, with 8 bases of the junction left unmatched.

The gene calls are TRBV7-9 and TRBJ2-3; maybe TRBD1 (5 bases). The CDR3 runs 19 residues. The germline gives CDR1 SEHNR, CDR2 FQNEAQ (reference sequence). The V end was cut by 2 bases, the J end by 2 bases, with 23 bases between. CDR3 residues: CASSLRIGDGAGDTDTQYF. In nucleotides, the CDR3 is TGTGCCAGCAGCTTAAGAATAGGTGATGGGGCCGGAGACACAGATACGCAGTATTTT.

The CDR3 sequence is CASSELARQGWSSNQPQHF. Here the CDR3 DNA reads TGTGCCAGCAGTGAACTTGCGAGACAGGGATGGTCTAGCAATCAGCCCCAGCATTTT. This rearrangement joins TRBV6-1 to TRBJ1-5; 7 nucleotides agree with TRBD1. V lost 2 bases and J lost 0; bases outside the gene matches: 13. The CDR3 loop spans 19 amino acids. The germline CDR1 and CDR2 sequences are MNHNS and SASEGT.

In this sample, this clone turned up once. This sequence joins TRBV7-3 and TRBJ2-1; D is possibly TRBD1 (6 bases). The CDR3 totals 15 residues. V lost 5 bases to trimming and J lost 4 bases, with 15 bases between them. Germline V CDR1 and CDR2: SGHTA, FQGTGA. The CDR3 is CASSPERQAYNEQFF. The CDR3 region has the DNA TGTGCCAGCAGCCCCGAACGACAGGCGTACAATGAGCAGTTCTTC.

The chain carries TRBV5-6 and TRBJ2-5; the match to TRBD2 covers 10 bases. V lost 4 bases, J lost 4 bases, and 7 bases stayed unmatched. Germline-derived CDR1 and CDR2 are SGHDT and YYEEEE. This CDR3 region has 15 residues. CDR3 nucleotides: TGTGCCAGCAGCCCCCCCCCTAGCGGGAGAGAGACCCAGTACTTC. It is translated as CASSPPPSGRETQYF.

The CDR3 is CASSLSVGALGTDTQYF. Written as DNA, the CDR3 is TGTGCCAGCAGTCTCTCCGTTGGGGCCCTCGGCACAGATACGCAGTATTTT. The rearrangement joins TRBV27 to TRBJ2-3; a possible D gene is TRBD1 (5 bases). The CDR3 consists of 17 residues. Per germline, CDR1 MNHEY and CDR2 SMNVEV (reference sequence). Deletions cut 5 bases from V and 1 base from J, with 19 bases between.

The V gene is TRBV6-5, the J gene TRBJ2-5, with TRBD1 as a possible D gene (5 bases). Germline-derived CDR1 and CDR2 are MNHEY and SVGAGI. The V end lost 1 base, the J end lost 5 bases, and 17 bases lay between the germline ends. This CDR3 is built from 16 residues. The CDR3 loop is CASSYLRASGMETQYF. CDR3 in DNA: TGTGCCAGCAGTTACTTACGAGCCTCAGGGATGGAGACCCAGTACTTC.

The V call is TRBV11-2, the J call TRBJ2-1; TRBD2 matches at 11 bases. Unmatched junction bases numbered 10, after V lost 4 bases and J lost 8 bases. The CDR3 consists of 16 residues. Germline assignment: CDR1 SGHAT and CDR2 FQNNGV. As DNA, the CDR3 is TGTGCCAGCAGCTACGATCGGGTAGCGGGAGGGGATGAGCAGTTCTTC. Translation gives CASSYDRVAGGDEQFF.

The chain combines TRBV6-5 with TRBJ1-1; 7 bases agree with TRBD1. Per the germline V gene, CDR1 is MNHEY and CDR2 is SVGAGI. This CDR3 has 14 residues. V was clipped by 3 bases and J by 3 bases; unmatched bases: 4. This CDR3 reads CASSYGQAYTEAFF. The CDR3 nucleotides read TGTGCCAGCAGTTATGGACAGGCCTACACTGAAGCTTTCTTT.

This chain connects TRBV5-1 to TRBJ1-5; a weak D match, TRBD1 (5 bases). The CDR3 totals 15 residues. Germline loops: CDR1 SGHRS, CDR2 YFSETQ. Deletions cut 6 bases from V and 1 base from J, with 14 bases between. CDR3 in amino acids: CASTPGGESNQPQHF. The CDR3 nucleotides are TGCGCCAGCACTCCTGGGGGGGAGAGCAATCAGCCCCAGCATTTT.

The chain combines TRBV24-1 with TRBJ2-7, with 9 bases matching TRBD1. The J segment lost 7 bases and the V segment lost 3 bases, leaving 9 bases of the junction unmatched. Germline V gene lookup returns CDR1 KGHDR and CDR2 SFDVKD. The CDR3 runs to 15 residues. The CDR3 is CATSDPGTGRGEQYF. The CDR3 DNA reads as TGTGCCACCAGTGATCCCGGGACAGGGCGGGGAGAGCAGTACTTC.

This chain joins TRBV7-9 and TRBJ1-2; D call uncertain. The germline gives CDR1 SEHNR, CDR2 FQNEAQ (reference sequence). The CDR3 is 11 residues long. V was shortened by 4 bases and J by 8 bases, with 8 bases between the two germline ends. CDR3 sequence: CASSYVRGYTF. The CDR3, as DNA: TGTGCCAGCAGCTACGTCCGGGGCTACACCTTC.

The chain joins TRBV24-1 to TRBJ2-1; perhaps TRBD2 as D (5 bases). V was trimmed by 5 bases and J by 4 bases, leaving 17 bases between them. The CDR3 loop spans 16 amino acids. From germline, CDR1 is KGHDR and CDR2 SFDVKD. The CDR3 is CATSGDRRVKYNEQFF. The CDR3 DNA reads TGTGCCACCAGTGGAGATAGGCGGGTCAAATACAATGAGCAGTTCTTC.